This T cell receptor beta chain comes out of a study of blood T cell repertoires in COVID-19. Per the authors' pipeline: Reference gene primer amplification yielded estimated nucleated cell counts. Sequencing was performed with immunoSEQ multiplex PCR; in TCRdb, only in-frame clones are kept and a portion is missing. D and trimming were read from the DNA, whereas the V and J calls and clone size are those reported in that table. The table records about 140,000 clones, around 83% of them present only once. From germline, CDR1 is SGHNT and CDR2 YYREEE (reference sequence). CDR3 length: 16 amino acids. Unmatched junction bases numbered 10, after V lost 4 bases and J lost 6 bases.

Sequencing was performed on peripheral blood. This receptor was identified in a woman aged 80 or older with acute or convalescent COVID-19. This chain uses TRBV5-4 with TRBJ2-1, with 10 bases fitting TRBD2. This chain's CDR3 is CASSPELAGIPNEQFF. Written as DNA, the CDR3 is TGTGCCAGCAGCCCCGAACTAGCGGGGATCCCCAATGAGCAGTTCTTC.